These 23 T cell receptor beta chains originate from one sample sequenced in a study of blood T cells in healthy people across ages (dated by TCRdb to between 2014 and 2017). The method behind the library was 5' RACE. The instrument given in TCRdb is Illumina HiSeq 2500. The second PCR ran for roughly 6 to 11 cycles and used a J-beta primer mix along with a sample-barcoded 5' primer. The public reads were quality trimmed at Q25 with fastp and then assembled into clones with MiXCR by TCRdb, keeping productive beta chains. CDR3 protein duplicates are merged, each entry listing the most common genes and DNA. Within this sample are some 1,500,000 distinct CDR3 sequences, with 35% to 45% of them counted one time only. The ten largest clones capture around 4% of the sample. Sample: blood. The receptors come from a woman aged 18-29 years in good health.

This clonotype was observed a single time. The CDR3 coding sequence is TGTGCCAGCACCAGAAAGTTCAGCGGGGACGGGGCTTCTTGGCCCCAGCATTTT. Amino acid sequence: CASTRKFSGDGASWPQHF. This chain links TRBV12-3 or TRBV12-4 with TRBJ1-5; possible D gene TRBD1, 5 bases. The CDR3 covers 18 residues. V was trimmed by 7 bases and J by 9 bases, leaving 31 bases between them.

This rearrangement joins TRBV28 to TRBJ1-1, with 8 positions matching TRBD1. Germline V CDR1 and CDR2: MDHEN, SYDVKM. Trimming at V came to 4 bases and at J to 4 bases, leaving 5 bases not matched to a gene. The CDR3 is 14 amino acids. The CDR3 DNA sequence: TGTGCCAGCAGTTCCCAGGGGGCTGTCACTGAAGCTTTCTTT. It translates to CASSSQGAVTEAFF.

V usage is TRBV12-3 or TRBV12-4 and J usage is TRBJ1-6, with D unresolved. This CDR3 is built from 14 residues. The V and J ends lost 5 bases and 7 bases respectively, with 12 bases between them. As DNA, the CDR3 is TGTGCCAGCAGTGGTCAGAAGGCCAATTCACCCCTCCACTTT. It encodes CASSGQKANSPLHF.

This clonotype came up a few times. The V call is TRBV5-1, the J call TRBJ2-7, with TRBD2 matching over 11 bases. The CDR3 totals 18 residues. The trim removed 3 bases at V and 0 bases at J, leaving 11 bases unmatched. Germline V gene sequence: CDR1 SGHRS, CDR2 YFSETQ. The CDR3 DNA reads TGCGCCAGCAGCTCCACGCTTTTGGGACTAGCGGACTCCTACGAGCAGTACTTC. Its protein is CASSSTLLGLADSYEQYF.

This clonotype was seen a few times. The V gene is TRBV12-3 or TRBV12-4, the J gene TRBJ1-5; perhaps TRBD1 as D (6 bases). The CDR3 length is 16 residues. V was clipped by 2 bases and J by 10 bases, with 21 bases between them. DNA for the CDR3: TGTGCCAGCAGTTTATCGGTTTCAGGGGACGGCGGACCCCAGCATTTT. Its protein is CASSLSVSGDGGPQHF.

This clonotype was counted only a few times. V usage is TRBV2 and J usage is TRBJ2-1, with 11 bases aligning to TRBD2. With 6 bases clipped from V and 4 bases from J, the junction kept 17 bases outside the gene matches. The germline V gene encodes CDR1 SNHLY and CDR2 FYNNEI. This CDR3 comprises 19 residues. CDR3 in amino acids: CASRPGLAGSRWVYNEQFF. Here the CDR3 DNA reads TGTGCCAGCAGGCCTGGACTAGCGGGTTCCAGATGGGTGTACAATGAGCAGTTCTTC.

The gene calls are TRBV3-1 and TRBJ2-7, with D uncertain. This CDR3 is 13 amino acids long. Germline assignment: CDR1 LGHDT and CDR2 YNNKEL (reference sequence). V was pared by 3 bases and J by 1 base, with 7 bases between. The CDR3 here is CASSHYGSYEQYF. For the CDR3, the DNA is TGTGCCAGCAGCCATTACGGGTCCTACGAGCAGTACTTC.

This clonotype was found many times. The chain has TRBV28 and TRBJ2-7; D gene ambiguous. This CDR3 is built from 13 residues. In germline, CDR1 is MDHEN, CDR2 SYDVKM. The ends were cut back, 4 bases at V and 6 bases at J, with 13 bases in the middle. The CDR3 DNA is TGTGCCAGCAGTTCCAGAAACGAATTCGAGCAGTACTTC. This sequence encodes CASSSRNEFEQYF.

The chain employs TRBV9 and TRBJ2-3, with 12 bases identical to TRBD2. CDR3 length: 16 residues. Germline CDR1 is SGDLS and CDR2 is YYNGEE. Unmatched junction bases numbered 6, after V lost 3 bases and J lost 4 bases. The CDR3: CASSARLAGASDTQYF. The DNA of the CDR3 is TGTGCCAGCAGCGCGAGACTAGCGGGGGCTTCAGATACGCAGTATTTT.

This clonotype was recorded a few times. The rearrangement uses TRBV6-4 and TRBJ2-6; 13 positions match TRBD2. The CDR3 runs to 17 residues. After removal of 4 bases from V and 0 bases from J, the junction contained 0 bases not matched to a gene. Germline CDR1 reads MRHNA; CDR2 reads SNTAGT. CDR3 bases: TGTGCCAGCAGTGGGACTAGCGGGGGCTCTGGGGCCAACGTCCTGACTTTC. This translates into CASSGTSGGSGANVLTF.

The chain couples TRBV20-1 to TRBJ2-7, with D possibly TRBD2 on 7 matching bases. Trimming stripped 3 bases from V and 7 bases from J, with 22 bases between. The CDR3 is 15 residues long. Looked up from germline, CDR1 is DFQATT and CDR2 is SNEGSKA (reference sequence). CDR3 DNA sequence: TGCAGTGCTAGCCAACGGGGGGCCGTCCACAATGAGCAGTACTTC. Translating it yields CSASQRGAVHNEQYF.

The V and J genes are TRBV2 and TRBJ1-6, with D hard to call. Germline V lookup: CDR1 SNHLY, CDR2 FYNNEI. The ends were cut back, 4 bases at V and 2 bases at J, with 9 bases in the middle. The CDR3 is 15 amino acids. The CDR3 spells CASSVGTAYNSPLHF. The CDR3, as DNA: TGTGCCAGCAGTGTCGGCACAGCCTATAATTCACCCCTCCACTTT.

J is TRBJ2-3 and V is TRBV4-1; a possible D gene is TRBD2 (6 bases). The CDR3 has 16 amino acids. From germline, CDR1 is MGHRA and CDR2 YSYEKL. Trimming removed 1 base at V and 2 bases at J, with 13 bases between. CDR3 protein: CASSQGSGFNTDTQYF. The CDR3 DNA is TGCGCCAGCAGCCAAGGGAGCGGGTTTAACACAGATACGCAGTATTTT.

The chain couples TRBV10-3 to TRBJ2-1; 14 bases are shared with TRBD2. CDR1 and CDR2 from the germline V gene are ENHRY and SYGVKD. The J segment lost 8 bases and the V segment lost 10 bases, leaving 4 bases of the junction unmatched. The CDR3 loop spans 13 amino acids. CDR3 DNA sequence: TGTGCCACGGGACTAGCGGGAGTAGATGAGCAGTTCTTC. Translated: CATGLAGVDEQFF.

The chain couples TRBV5-1 to TRBJ2-3, with TRBD2 identical over 9 bases. Germline CDR1 SGHRS, CDR2 YFSETQ. This CDR3 region has 18 residues. The V and J ends lost 0 bases and 3 bases, in that order; junction bases with no gene match: 11. CDR3: CASSLAVASGAGTDTQYF. The CDR3 DNA follows: TGCGCCAGCAGCTTGGCCGTCGCTAGCGGGGCTGGAACAGATACGCAGTATTTT.

This clonotype was seen a few times. V gene TRBV7-9 combines with J gene TRBJ2-3; 10 nucleotides align to TRBD2. V lost 5 bases to trimming and J lost 3 bases; unmatched junction nucleotides: 5. Germline loops: CDR1 SEHNR, CDR2 FQNEAQ (reference sequence). This CDR3 comprises 15 residues. The CDR3 protein is CASSRLTSGTDTQYF. As DNA, the CDR3 is TGTGCCAGCAGCCGCCTGACTAGCGGGACAGATACGCAGTATTTT.

Here the CDR3 reads CASSRYLGQNYGYTF. For the CDR3, the DNA is TGTGCCAGCAGCCGGTACTTGGGACAGAACTATGGCTACACCTTC. The chain carries TRBV3-1 and TRBJ1-2, with TRBD1 identical over 7 bases. CDR1 and CDR2 (germline): LGHDT, YNNKEL (reference sequence). The J segment lost 2 bases and the V segment lost 4 bases, leaving 7 bases of the junction unmatched. The CDR3 has 15 residues.

The chain links TRBV12-3 or TRBV12-4 to TRBJ1-2; 9 bases line up with TRBD1. The trim removed 7 bases at V and 6 bases at J, leaving 6 bases unmatched. The CDR3 runs 13 residues. The CDR3 region is CASTRDRVHGYTF. The CDR3 DNA reads as TGTGCCAGCACCAGGGACAGGGTACATGGCTACACCTTC.

This clonotype has only a few counts. This chain connects TRBV13 to TRBJ2-1, with D hard to call. V shed 5 bases and J shed 5 bases, with 10 bases lying between them. This CDR3 spans 13 amino acids. Germline CDR1 reads PRHDT; CDR2 reads FYEKMQ (reference sequence). The CDR3 DNA is TGTGCCAGCAGCCCCCGACTGAACAATGAGCAGTTCTTC. It encodes CASSPRLNNEQFF. Drawing the rest from reference TRBV13 and TRBJ2-1, the complete variable domain is AAGVIQSPRHLIKEKRETATLKCYPIPRHDTVYWYQQGPGQDPQFLISFYEKMQSDKGSIPDRFSAQQFSDYHSELNMSSLELGDSALYFCASSPRLNNEQFFGPGTRLTVL.

This rearrangement joins TRBV13 to TRBJ2-5, with 15 bases identical to TRBD2. V dropped 5 bases and J dropped 2; count of bases not matched to a gene: 9. CDR3 length: 18 amino acids. Germline CDR1 PRHDT, CDR2 FYEKMQ (reference sequence). CDR3 loop: CASSKGLAGGPEQETQYF. The CDR3 coding sequence is TGTGCCAGCAGCAAAGGACTAGCGGGGGGGCCCGAGCAAGAGACCCAGTACTTC.

This clonotype has just a few counts. The V gene is TRBV4-3, the J gene TRBJ2-1; D possibly matches TRBD1 or TRBD2 (5 bases each). CDR1 is LGHNA and CDR2 is YSLEER in the germline V gene. V was trimmed by 3 bases and J by 7 bases, leaving 19 bases between them. This CDR3 region has 16 residues. The CDR3, as DNA: TGCGCCAGCAGCCACCGGTACCGACGAGGGGATAATGAGCAGTTCTTC. Its translation: CASSHRYRRGDNEQFF.

This clonotype showed up just a few times. The V call is TRBV29-1, the J call TRBJ2-5; D ambiguous. V dropped 7 bases and J dropped 2 bases, with 14 bases sitting between them. The CDR3 runs to 13 residues. Germline V gene data show CDR1 as SQVTM and CDR2 as ANQGSEA. CDR3 DNA: TGCAGCGCCAGCCGACGGTTTCAAGAGACCCAGTACTTC. Protein: CSASRRFQETQYF.

This clonotype was detected only a few times. The J gene is TRBJ2-6, the V gene TRBV20-1; 8 bases align to TRBD1. Germline V gene lookup returns CDR1 DFQATT and CDR2 SNEGSKA (reference sequence). With V trimmed by 3 bases and J by 0 bases, 7 bases remained unmatched. The CDR3 sequence is 17 residues long. The CDR3 region has the DNA TGCAGTGCTAGTCGGACAGGGAGAAGCTCTGGGGCCAACGTCCTGACTTTC. Translation gives CSASRTGRSSGANVLTF.